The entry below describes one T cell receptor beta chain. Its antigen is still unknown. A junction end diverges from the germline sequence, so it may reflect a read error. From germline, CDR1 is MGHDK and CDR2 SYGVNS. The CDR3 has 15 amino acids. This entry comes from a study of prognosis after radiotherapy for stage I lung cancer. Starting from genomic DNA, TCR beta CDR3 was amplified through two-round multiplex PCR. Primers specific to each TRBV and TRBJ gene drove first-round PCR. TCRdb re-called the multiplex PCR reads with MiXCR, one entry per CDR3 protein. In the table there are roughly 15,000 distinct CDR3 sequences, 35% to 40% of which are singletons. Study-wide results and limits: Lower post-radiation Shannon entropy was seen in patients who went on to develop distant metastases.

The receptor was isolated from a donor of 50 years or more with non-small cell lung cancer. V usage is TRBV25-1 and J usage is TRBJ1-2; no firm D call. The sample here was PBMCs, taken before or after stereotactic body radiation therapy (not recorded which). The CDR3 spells CASSEPVPTNYAYTF. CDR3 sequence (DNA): TGTGCCAGCAGTGAACCGGTACCGACTAACTATGCCTACACCTTC.